What follows are 10 T cell receptor beta chains derived from one specimen sequenced in a study of response to subunit inactivated influenza vaccine. One entry per CDR3 protein, called by TCRdb with MiXCR from the RT-PCR reads. The repertoire includes 500,000 to 600,000 distinct CDR3 sequences, 13% of them detected once, and around 14% sits in the top ten. Sequenced material: PBMCs from blood, taken 45 days after vaccination. The receptors shown here come from a man aged 50 to 59 who received an inactivated influenza vaccine.

This clonotype was seen only a few times. V usage is TRBV2 and J usage is TRBJ1-2; no clear D gene. The V end lost 7 bases, the J end lost 3 bases, and 9 bases lay between the germline ends. Germline V gene lookup returns CDR1 SNHLY and CDR2 FYNNEI. The CDR3 runs to 12 residues. The chain's CDR3 is CASINSDYGYTF. The DNA of the CDR3 is TGTGCCAGCATCAACAGCGACTATGGCTACACCTTC.

This clonotype was counted only a few times. The chain joins TRBV29-1 to TRBJ2-5; no clear D gene. CDR1 and CDR2 (germline): SQVTM, ANQGSEA. This CDR3 spans 12 amino acids. The V gene lost 4 bases and the J gene lost 0 bases, with 6 bases spanning the gap. The CDR3 here is CSVAGYQETQYF. CDR3 coding DNA: TGCAGCGTTGCGGGTTACCAAGAGACCCAGTACTTC.

This clonotype has a count of ten or more. The chain is built from TRBV27 and TRBJ2-1, with 9 bases lining up with TRBD2. In germline, CDR1 is MNHEY, CDR2 SMNVEV (reference sequence). The CDR3 has 14 residues. The V segment lost 8 bases and the J segment 9 bases; nucleotides outside the gene matches: 11. CDR3 sequence reads: CASQREESRGEQFF. CDR3 in DNA: TGTGCCAGCCAGCGGGAGGAGAGCCGGGGTGAGCAGTTCTTC.

V is TRBV4-2 and J is TRBJ1-2; a weak D match, TRBD1 (5 bases). The CDR3 runs to 17 residues. The V end was cut by 3 bases, the J end by 7 bases, with 24 bases between. Germline V gene sequence: CDR1 LGHNA, CDR2 YNFKEQ. DNA of the CDR3: TGTGCCAGCAGCCATGAGGTGACCAGGGTGGATTTAGGTGGCTACACCTTC. Protein: CASSHEVTRVDLGGYTF.

Only a few counts were recorded for this clonotype. The V and J genes are TRBV4-3 and TRBJ1-1; maybe TRBD1 (5 bases). CDR1 is LGHNA and CDR2 is YSLEER in the germline V gene. Trimming stripped 1 base from V and 6 bases from J, with 12 bases between. This CDR3 spans 14 amino acids. The CDR3 reads CASSQGTGTAEAFF. The CDR3 coding sequence is TGCGCCAGCAGCCAAGGGACGGGGACGGCTGAAGCTTTCTTT.

V is TRBV7-2 and J is TRBJ2-4; 7 positions agree with TRBD1. The CDR3 consists of 13 residues. The germline gives CDR1 SGHTA, CDR2 FQGNSA. The ends lost 9 bases at V and 7 bases at J; junction bases unmatched: 9. Written as DNA, the CDR3 is TGTGCCAGTACGACAGGGATAGGGAACATTCAGTACTTC. Amino acid sequence: CASTTGIGNIQYF.

The rearrangement uses TRBV7-9 and TRBJ2-3, with D possibly being TRBD1 (6 bases). Trimming removed 3 bases from V and 2 bases from J, with 18 bases in between. This CDR3 spans 17 amino acids. Germline loops: CDR1 SEHNR, CDR2 FQNEAQ (reference sequence). The CDR3 loop reads CASSFPGAKRFTDTQYF. In nucleotides, the CDR3 is TGTGCCAGCAGCTTCCCAGGGGCGAAGCGCTTCACAGATACGCAGTATTTT.

This clonotype was found a few times. The chain joins TRBV3-1 to TRBJ1-1; tentative D call: TRBD1 (6 bases). The CDR3 totals 14 residues. Germline assignment: CDR1 LGHDT and CDR2 YNNKEL (reference sequence). V shed 5 bases and J shed 1 base, with 11 bases lying between them. CDR3 amino acids: CASSRGTSNTEAFF. In DNA, the CDR3 is TGTGCCAGCAGCAGGGGGACATCGAACACTGAAGCTTTCTTT.

At least ten counts were recorded for this clonotype. The chain has TRBV5-1 and TRBJ1-2, with D possibly TRBD1 on 5 matching bases. The CDR3 totals 14 residues. CDR1 and CDR2 (germline): SGHRS, YFSETQ. Trimming took 3 bases from V and 5 from J, leaving 14 bases between them. CDR3 DNA sequence: TGCGCCAGCAGCTCCGACAGAGATACTTATGGCTACACCTTC. This codes for CASSSDRDTYGYTF. Combining the CDR3 with reference TRBV5-1 and TRBJ1-2 gives the whole variable domain KAGVTQTPRYLIKTRGQQVTLSCSPISGHRSVSWYQQTPGQGLQFLFEYFSETQRNKGNFPGRFSGRQFSNSRSEMNVSTLELGDSALYLCASSSDRDTYGYTFGSGTRLTVV.

This clonotype was observed a handful of times. The V call is TRBV11-2, the J call TRBJ2-7; D is unresolved. The CDR3 has 15 residues. Per the germline V gene, CDR1 is SGHAT and CDR2 is FQNNGV. Trimming shortened V by 5 bases and J by 3 bases, and 17 bases separated the two germline ends. This CDR3 is CASSVSFQVYYEQYF. CDR3 nucleotides: TGTGCCAGCAGCGTGAGTTTTCAAGTATACTACGAGCAGTACTTC.